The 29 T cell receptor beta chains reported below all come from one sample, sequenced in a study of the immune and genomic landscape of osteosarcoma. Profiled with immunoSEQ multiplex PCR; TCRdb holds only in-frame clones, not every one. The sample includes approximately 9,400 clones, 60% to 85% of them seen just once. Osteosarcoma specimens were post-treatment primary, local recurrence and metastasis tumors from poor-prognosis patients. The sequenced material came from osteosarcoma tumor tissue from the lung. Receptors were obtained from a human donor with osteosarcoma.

In DNA form, the CDR3 reads TGTGCCAGTAGAAGCGGGGCTACTGGGGCTGAAGCTTTCTTT. This gives the protein CASRSGATGAEAFF. This chain uses TRBV19 with TRBJ1-1; maybe TRBD1 (5 bases). There are 14 residues in the CDR3. Germline-derived CDR1 and CDR2 are LNHDA and SQIVND (reference sequence). Trimming removed 6 bases from V and 6 bases from J, with 17 bases in between.

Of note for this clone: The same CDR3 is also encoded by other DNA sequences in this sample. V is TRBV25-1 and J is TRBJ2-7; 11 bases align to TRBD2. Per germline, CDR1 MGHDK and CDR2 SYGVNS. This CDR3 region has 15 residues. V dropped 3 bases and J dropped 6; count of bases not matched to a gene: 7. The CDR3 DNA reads TGTGCCAGCAGTGACCCTAGCGGGAGGCTACCCGAGCAGTACTTC. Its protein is CASSDPSGRLPEQYF.

The CDR3 protein is CAWSRGPHEQYF. The CDR3 DNA is TGTGCCTGGAGCAGGGGTCCCCACGAGCAGTACTTC. The rearrangement uses TRBV30 and TRBJ2-7; a weak D match, TRBD1 (6 bases). This CDR3 spans 12 amino acids. V dropped 3 bases and J dropped 5 bases, with 11 bases sitting between them. From germline, CDR1 is GTSNPN and CDR2 SVGIG (reference sequence).

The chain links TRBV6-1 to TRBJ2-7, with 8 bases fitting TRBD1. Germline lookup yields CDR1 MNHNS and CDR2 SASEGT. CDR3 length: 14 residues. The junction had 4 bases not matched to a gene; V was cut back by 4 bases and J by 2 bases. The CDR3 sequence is CASSGYRGTYEQYF. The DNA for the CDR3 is TGTGCCAGCAGTGGATACAGGGGGACCTACGAGCAGTACTTC.

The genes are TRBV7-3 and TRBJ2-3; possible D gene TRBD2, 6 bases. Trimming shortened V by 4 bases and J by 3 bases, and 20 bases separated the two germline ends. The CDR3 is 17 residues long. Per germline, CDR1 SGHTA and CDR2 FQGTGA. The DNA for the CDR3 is TGTGCCAGCAGCTCGGGACTCACCAAACAAGCTACAGATACGCAGTATTTT. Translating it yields CASSSGLTKQATDTQYF.

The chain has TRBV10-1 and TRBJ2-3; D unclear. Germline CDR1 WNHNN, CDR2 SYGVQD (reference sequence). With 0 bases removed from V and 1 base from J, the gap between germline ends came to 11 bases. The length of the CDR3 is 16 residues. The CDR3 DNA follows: TGCGCCAGCAGTGAGTCTGAGTCGTGGGGCACAGATACGCAGTATTTT. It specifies CASSESESWGTDTQYF.

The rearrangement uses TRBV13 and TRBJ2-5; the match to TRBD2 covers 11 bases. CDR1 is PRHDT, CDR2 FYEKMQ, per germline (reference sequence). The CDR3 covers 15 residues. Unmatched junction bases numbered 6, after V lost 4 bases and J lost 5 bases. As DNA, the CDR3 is TGTGCCAGCAGCTCACTAGCGGGAGAGATGGAGACCCAGTACTTC. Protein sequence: CASSSLAGEMETQYF.

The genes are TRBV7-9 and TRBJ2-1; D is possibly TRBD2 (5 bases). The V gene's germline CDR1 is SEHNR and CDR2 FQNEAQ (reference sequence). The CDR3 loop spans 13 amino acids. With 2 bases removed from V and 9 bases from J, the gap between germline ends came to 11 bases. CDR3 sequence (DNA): TGTGCCAGCAGCTTAACCGCTAGCACTGAGCAGTTCTTC. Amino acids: CASSLTASTEQFF. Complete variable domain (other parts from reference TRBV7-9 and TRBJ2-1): DTGVSQNPRHKITKRGQNVTFRCDPISEHNRLYWYRQTLGQGPEFLTYFQNEAQLEKSRLLSDRFSAERPKGSFSTLEIQRTEQGDSAMYLCASSLTASTEQFFGPGTRLTVL.

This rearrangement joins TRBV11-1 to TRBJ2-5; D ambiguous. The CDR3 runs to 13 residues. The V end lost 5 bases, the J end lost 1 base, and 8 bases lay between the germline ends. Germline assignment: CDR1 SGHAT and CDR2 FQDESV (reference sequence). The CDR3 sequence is CASSIAGQETQYF. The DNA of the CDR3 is TGTGCCAGCAGCATTGCAGGCCAAGAGACCCAGTACTTC.

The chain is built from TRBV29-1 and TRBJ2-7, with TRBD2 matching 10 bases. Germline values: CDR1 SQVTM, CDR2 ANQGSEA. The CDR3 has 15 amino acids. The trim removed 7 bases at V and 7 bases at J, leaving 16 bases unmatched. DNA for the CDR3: TGCAGCGCCGGCGGGCTAGCGGGAGCATTTGGGGAGCAGTACTTC. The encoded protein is CSAGGLAGAFGEQYF.

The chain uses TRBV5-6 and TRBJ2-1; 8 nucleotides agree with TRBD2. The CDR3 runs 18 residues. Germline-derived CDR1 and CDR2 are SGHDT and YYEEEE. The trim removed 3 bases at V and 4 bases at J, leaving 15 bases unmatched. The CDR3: CASSSFTRREGGYNEQFF. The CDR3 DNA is TGTGCCAGCAGCTCTTTTACTCGCCGGGAGGGTGGGTACAATGAGCAGTTCTTC.

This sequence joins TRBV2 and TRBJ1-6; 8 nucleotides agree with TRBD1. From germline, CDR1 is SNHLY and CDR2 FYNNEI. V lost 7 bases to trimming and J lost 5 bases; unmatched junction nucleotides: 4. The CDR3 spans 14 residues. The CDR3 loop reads CASIRQGNNSPLHF. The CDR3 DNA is TGTGCCAGCATACGACAGGGGAATAATTCACCCCTCCACTTT. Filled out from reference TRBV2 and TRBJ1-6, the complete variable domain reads EPEVTQTPSHQVTQMGQEVILRCVPISNHLYFYWYRQILGQKVEFLVSFYNNEISEKSEIFDDQFSVERPDGSNFTLKIRSTKLEDSAMYFCASIRQGNNSPLHFGNGTRLTVT.

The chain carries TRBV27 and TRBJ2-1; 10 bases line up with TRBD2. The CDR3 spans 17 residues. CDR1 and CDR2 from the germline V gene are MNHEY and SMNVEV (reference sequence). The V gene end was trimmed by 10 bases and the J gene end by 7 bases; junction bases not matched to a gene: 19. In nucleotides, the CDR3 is TGTGCCATCCGTCAATCCACTGGGGGACTAGCGTCGAATGAGCAGTTCTTC. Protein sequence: CAIRQSTGGLASNEQFF.

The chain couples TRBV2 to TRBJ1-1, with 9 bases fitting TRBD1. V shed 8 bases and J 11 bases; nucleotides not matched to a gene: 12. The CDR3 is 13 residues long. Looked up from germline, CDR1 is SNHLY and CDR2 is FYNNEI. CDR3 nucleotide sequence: TGTGCCAGCCAACTTGACAGGGGGGTAAGGGCTTTCTTT. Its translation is CASQLDRGVRAFF.

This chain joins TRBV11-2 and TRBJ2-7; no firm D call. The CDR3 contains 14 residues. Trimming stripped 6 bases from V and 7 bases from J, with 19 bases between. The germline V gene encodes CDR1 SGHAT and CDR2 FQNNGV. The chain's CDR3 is CASSPRRVFGEQYF. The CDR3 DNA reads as TGTGCCAGCAGTCCCCGACGGGTGTTTGGAGAGCAGTACTTC.

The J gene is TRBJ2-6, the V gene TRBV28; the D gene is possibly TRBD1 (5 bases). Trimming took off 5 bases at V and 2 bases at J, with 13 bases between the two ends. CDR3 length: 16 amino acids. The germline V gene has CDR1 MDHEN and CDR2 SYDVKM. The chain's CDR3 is CASSPSGRPGANVLTF. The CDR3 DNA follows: TGTGCCAGCAGTCCCTCAGGGCGGCCTGGGGCCAACGTCCTGACTTTC.

The CDR3 reads CATSRVLGYEQYF. CDR3 sequence (DNA): TGTGCCACCAGCAGAGTATTGGGCTACGAGCAGTACTTC. This rearrangement joins TRBV15 to TRBJ2-7, with no clear D. Germline V gene data show CDR1 as LNHNV and CDR2 as YYDKDF (reference sequence). The CDR3 runs to 13 residues. V was pared by 1 base and J by 3 bases, with 7 bases between.

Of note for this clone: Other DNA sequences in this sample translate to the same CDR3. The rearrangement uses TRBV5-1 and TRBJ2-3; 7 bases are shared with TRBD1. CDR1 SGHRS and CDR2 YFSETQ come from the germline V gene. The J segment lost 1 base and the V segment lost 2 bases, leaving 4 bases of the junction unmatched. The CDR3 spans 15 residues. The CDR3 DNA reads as TGCGCCAGCAGCTTAGGGGGCGTAGGCACAGATACGCAGTATTTT. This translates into CASSLGGVGTDTQYF.

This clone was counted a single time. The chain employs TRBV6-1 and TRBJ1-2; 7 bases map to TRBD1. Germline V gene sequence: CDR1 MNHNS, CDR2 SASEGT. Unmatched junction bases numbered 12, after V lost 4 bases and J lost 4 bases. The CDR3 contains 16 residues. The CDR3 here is CASSASAGGEGYGYTF. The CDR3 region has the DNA TGTGCCAGCAGTGCGTCGGCAGGGGGGGAGGGCTATGGCTACACCTTC.

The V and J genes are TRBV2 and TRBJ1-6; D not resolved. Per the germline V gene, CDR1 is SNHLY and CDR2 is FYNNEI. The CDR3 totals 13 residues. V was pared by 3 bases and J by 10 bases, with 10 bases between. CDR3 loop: CASSEQSGSPLHF. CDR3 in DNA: TGTGCCAGCAGTGAGCAGTCGGGATCACCCCTCCACTTT.

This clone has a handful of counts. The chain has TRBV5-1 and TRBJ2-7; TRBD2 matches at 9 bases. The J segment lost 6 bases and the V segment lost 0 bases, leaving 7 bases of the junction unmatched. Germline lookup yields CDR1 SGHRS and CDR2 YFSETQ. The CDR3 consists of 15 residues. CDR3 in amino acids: CASSLDPAGGLEQYF. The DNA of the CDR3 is TGCGCCAGCAGCTTGGATCCAGCGGGAGGCCTCGAGCAGTACTTC.

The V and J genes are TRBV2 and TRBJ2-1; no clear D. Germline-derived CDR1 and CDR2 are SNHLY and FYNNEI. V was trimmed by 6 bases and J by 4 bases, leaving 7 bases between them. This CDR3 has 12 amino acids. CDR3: CASRGGYNEQFF. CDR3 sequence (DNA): TGTGCCAGCAGGGGCGGATACAATGAGCAGTTCTTC.

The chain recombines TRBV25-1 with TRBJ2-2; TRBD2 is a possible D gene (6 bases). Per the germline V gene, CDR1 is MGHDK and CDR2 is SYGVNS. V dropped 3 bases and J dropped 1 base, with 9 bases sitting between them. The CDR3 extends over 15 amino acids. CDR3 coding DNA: TGTGCCAGCAGTGATACGGGGGAGAACACCGGGGAGCTGTTTTTT. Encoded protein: CASSDTGENTGELFF.

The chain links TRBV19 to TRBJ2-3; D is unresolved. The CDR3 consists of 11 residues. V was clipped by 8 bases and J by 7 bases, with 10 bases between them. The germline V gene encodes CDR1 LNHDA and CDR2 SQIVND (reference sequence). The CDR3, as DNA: TGTGCCAGTTCCATAGGGTATACGCAGTATTTT. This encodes CASSIGYTQYF.

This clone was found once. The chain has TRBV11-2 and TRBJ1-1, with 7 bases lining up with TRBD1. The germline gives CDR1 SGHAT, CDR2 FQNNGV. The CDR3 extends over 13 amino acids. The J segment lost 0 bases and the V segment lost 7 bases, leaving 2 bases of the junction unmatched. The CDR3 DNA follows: TGTGCCAGCAAGACAGGGTTGAACACTGAAGCTTTCTTT. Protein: CASKTGLNTEAFF.

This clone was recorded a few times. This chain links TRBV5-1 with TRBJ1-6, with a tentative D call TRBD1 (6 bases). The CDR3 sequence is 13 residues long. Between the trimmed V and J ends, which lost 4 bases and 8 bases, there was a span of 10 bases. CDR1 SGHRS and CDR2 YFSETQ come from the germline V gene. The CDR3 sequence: CASSLDSYSPLHF. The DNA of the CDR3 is TGCGCCAGCAGCCTGGACAGTTATTCACCCCTCCACTTT.

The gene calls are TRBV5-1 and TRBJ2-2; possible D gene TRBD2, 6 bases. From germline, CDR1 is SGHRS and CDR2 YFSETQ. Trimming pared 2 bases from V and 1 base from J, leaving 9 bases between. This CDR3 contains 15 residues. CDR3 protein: CASSLGSGNTGELFF. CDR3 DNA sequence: TGCGCCAGCAGCTTAGGTAGCGGGAACACCGGGGAGCTGTTTTTT.

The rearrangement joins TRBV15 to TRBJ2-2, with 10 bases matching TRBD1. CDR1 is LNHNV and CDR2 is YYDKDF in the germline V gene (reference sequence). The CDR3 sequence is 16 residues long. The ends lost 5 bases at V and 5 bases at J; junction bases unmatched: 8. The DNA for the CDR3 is TGTGCCACCAGCTCGGGGACAGGGGATTTTACCGGGGAGCTGTTTTTT. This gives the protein CATSSGTGDFTGELFF.

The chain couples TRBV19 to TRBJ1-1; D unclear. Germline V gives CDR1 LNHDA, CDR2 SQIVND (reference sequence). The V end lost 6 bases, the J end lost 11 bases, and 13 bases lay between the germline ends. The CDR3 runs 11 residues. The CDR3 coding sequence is TGTGCCAGTAGCCCCGGGTTGTTGGCTTTCTTT. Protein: CASSPGLLAFF.